This TCR beta chain was retrieved from a study of blood T cell repertoires in COVID-19 (TCRdb year 2020). Context from the whole study: The collaborator samples originated in the United States, Italy and Spain and spanned the acute and convalescent phases of COVID-19. The prospective study material was composed of cDNA or gDNA derived from T cells, B-cell-depleted T cells, or PBMCs. Subjects who had been exposed to COVID-19, were actively infected with it, or had recovered from it provided the deeply sampled blood TCRbeta repertoires that made up the dataset. The repertoires were made available in a free public database intended to serve as a resource for research on the immune response to SARS-CoV-2. Samples came from the ongoing ImmuneRACE study (first 160 participants) plus 1,254 subjects from 6 global collaborators. Nearly every sample came with metadata listing a de-identified subject ID, COVID-19 status, age in years and sex. Where available, HLA class I and class II types were taken from metadata supplied by the sample provider and were not determined by assay-based typing.

V is cut back by 6 bases and J by 0 bases, with 2 bases in the junction unmatched. The CDR3 goes from the cysteine to the phenylalanine over 13 residues. CDR3 DNA is the only sequence kept; it has 39 bases, read in frame from the first base. Sequences MNHEY (CDR1) and SMNVEV (CDR2) are obtained from the germline V gene (reference sequence). TCRbeta CDR3 regions were amplified from genomic DNA using the immunoSEQ Assay, a bias-controlled multiplex PCR. Concerning the study's data processing: Nucleated cell counts per sample were estimated from amplification of reference gene primers within the assay. To quantify the absolute abundance of each unique TCRbeta CDR3 rearrangement, sequence reads were collapsed and filtered. For each sample, productive Simpson clonality was calculated as the square root of Simpson's diversity index over productive rearrangements. TCRdb's version of the immuneACCESS table is confined to in-frame rearrangements and falls short of the full clone set. An unresolved V gene accounts for under half of the shortfall where checked; the remainder is of unknown origin. The D gene and trimming were derived from the DNA, and the V and J assignments and clone size from that table. The sample table holds about 300,000 clones, of which around 86% were seen once. Roughly 4% of the sample is taken by the ten largest.

Participants in the prospective study were aged roughly 18 to 100 years, lived in 24 United States geographic areas, and enrolled through a virtual design. In the prospective study, cohorts were assigned on the basis of participant-reported clinical history obtained from a screening survey and a study questionnaire. Recovered participants in ImmuneRACE Cohort 3 were defined as having two consecutive negative NP/OP PCR tests, clearance from a healthcare professional, or resolution of symptoms. In the prospective study, mobile phlebotomists collected whole blood, serum and a nasopharyngeal or oropharyngeal swab from each participant. Additional blood draws and questionnaires over an approximately two-month period could optionally be provided by prospective study participants. Before DNA extraction, prospective study blood samples were shipped either frozen or at room temperature. This clone was seen more than once but under ten times. Its antigen is unknown. The record has no base qualities; no much larger clone is one base away.

Overall study outcomes, separate from this receptor: Clinical and demographic metadata were provided uncurated, with the amount varying by source and participant.

The chain uses TRBV27 and TRBJ2-7; 7 bases in the middle match TRBD2. This receptor was obtained from a man younger than 40 who had recovered from COVID-19. The sample comprised PBMCs or T cells enriched from blood (not recorded which). The nucleotides are TGTGCCAGCAGGTGGGGGGGCTCCTACGAGCAGTACTTC. This gives the protein CASRWGGSYEQYF.